This entry describes one T cell receptor beta chain. There is no known antigen for this receptor. Base qualities are missing; no much larger clone stands one base away. These data come from a study of cytomegalovirus exposure and HLA in healthy donors (dated by TCRdb to the late 2010s). About the study as a whole: An earlier analysis of fewer than 750 of the donors reported approximately 280 Gb of sequence data and 117 million unique TCR beta sequences obtained from about 179 million T cells. In a later analysis, previously published TCR beta repertoires from fewer than 750 donors were re-analyzed and high-resolution HLA genotyping was added so that TCR occurrence patterns could be studied. Class I and class II HLA loci were covered by the typing at four-digit resolution. An early release covering 550 to 650 HLA-typed donors comprised approximately 300 gigabases of sequencing data and about 90 million unique TCR sequences. About five DR-DQ haplotypes were handled as single units for association and clustering because linkage in the cohort was strong. The study was designed to test whether signatures of past pathogen exposure could be identified by cataloging public T cell receptors. In a later genetic analysis, genome-wide SNP genotypes for about 55% of the 666 donors were used, and that subset was treated as a discovery cohort. The number of donors typed differed by locus, with about 629-640 for A, B, C, DRB1 and DQB1, roughly 520 for DQA1, 600 to 610 for DPA1, and some 450 for DPB1. The later analysis used no new phenotypic data to find candidate immune exposures, relying instead on TCR beta sequences and their occurrence across donors. Besides the first cohort of under 700 subjects, a separate validation cohort made up of 95 to 150 different subjects was used. Using immunosequencing, the study profiled T cell repertoires from approximately 700 subjects and related those repertoires to cytomegalovirus serostatus. An earlier analysis of roughly 580 of the donors used high-throughput TCR beta sequencing to judge whether each TCR beta V gene segment behaved as functional or pseudogenic. Of the roughly 400 genotyped donors, 80% to 90% were placed in the genetic ancestry cluster associated with self-reported Caucasian donors. All discovery cohort repertoires had been generated on a single sequencing platform. Among some 410 genotyped donors of the cohort, an average of roughly 240,000 unique TCR beta nucleotide sequences were sequenced per donor, about a sixth of them non-productive. Donor age, sex, ethnicity and CMV serostatus were collected together with the repertoire data. High-throughput TCR immunosequencing, statistical association of individual TCRs with disease status, and machine learning were combined to predict cytomegalovirus infection status. What the research found in general, with its limitations: It was suggested by the authors that the approach could potentially be generalized to other disease states and immunological phenotypes. In a later analysis, most CMV-associated TCR beta chains were found to appear HLA-restricted, with HLA associations seemingly driven largely by CMV exposure. Correlated functional status among segregating V segments might be attributable to linkage disequilibrium, but an unknown experimental factor could not be ruled out. Specific HLA alleles were associated with 15,000 to 20,000 TCR beta sequences at a false discovery rate of 0.05 in a later analysis. Because HLA typing was unavailable for some donors at each locus, only the typed subset was used in association tests. A cluster of highly shared sequence variants was judged likely to be a technical artifact of the sequencing pipeline. A total of about 180 TCR beta chains were listed by the study as associated with cytomegalovirus. A further reported finding was that TCR beta sequences accurately predicted the HLA-A and HLA-B alleles for most subjects in the first cohort. When HLA alleles, especially DR and DQ, strongly co-occurred, attributing TCR associations to individual alleles was difficult. A later analysis found that TCR association rates varied across HLA loci, with DRB1 alleles showing the most associated TCRs and HLA-C alleles the fewest. Three of the identified cytomegalovirus-associated TCR beta chains were confirmed in vitro to be specific for cytomegalovirus antigens. Compared with the approximately 720-donor mean, donors in an Asian-associated ancestry cluster had fewer N-insertions in productive TCRs, according to a later genetic analysis. Across donors, most TCR sequences were observed very rarely, whereas some public TCRs were present in many individuals. Presence/absence analyses assumed roughly uniform sequencing depth across donors, an assumption that may not hold. Several of the top co-occurrence clusters appeared to be linked to parvovirus B19, influenza, CMV and Epstein-Barr virus, according to a later analysis. Cytomegalovirus status was reported to be diagnosed by the classifier with high specificity and sensitivity in both the original and validation cohorts. A later genetic analysis associated a missense DCLRE1C variant with V-gene and J-gene trimming of TCR beta chains, and an independent cohort replicated the association. In this cohort, only TCR beta chains were sequenced, and detectable features were limited by the absence of alpha or paired-chain data. Immune exposure information for the cohort was limited to CMV serostatus. Fewer than 20 rarely observed V segments, including chromosome 9 orphons, were excluded from the earlier analysis of about 610 of the donors because counts were too low. An earlier analysis of 587 of the donors showed that most TCR beta V segments appeared in productive rearrangements either about 87% or about 30% of the time, which broadly matched IMGT annotations. In a later analysis, HLA-associated TCR beta chains were found to be more clonally expanded and to have lower generation probabilities than equally common non-associated chains. Some IMGT-functional V segments, including TRBV6-2 and TRBV6-3, could not be told apart with the 87-base-pair reads, so those segments were excluded.

The junction shows trimming of 5 bases on V and 1 base on J, plus 8 bases between the germline ends. There are 13 amino acids in the CDR3, from cysteine to phenylalanine inclusive. The CDR3 DNA has 39 bases and is translated from base 1. According to the germline V gene, CDR1 reads SGHNT and CDR2 reads YENEEA. Preparation of the library involved the immunoSEQ multiplex PCR assay. A mixture of 60 forward primers for TCR Vbeta segments and 13 reverse primers for TCR Jbeta segments was used in the multiplex PCR. The CDR3 region of rearranged TCR beta genes was amplified from genomic DNA by a multiplex PCR assay. Amplified TCR beta libraries were sequenced as 87-base-pair reads on the Illumina HiSeq System. In the source study's methods: Across the 670 or so repertoires, a later analysis counted roughly 77 million unique TCR beta chains, approximately 10 million of which were shared by at least two donors. To remove PCR and sequencing errors, raw reads were error-corrected and collapsed into unique sequences using a nearest-neighbor algorithm that merged closely related sequences. V, D and J gene segments were assigned by aligning CDR3 sequences to IMGT reference sequences. Each retained sequence needed at least a six-nucleotide match to both a V gene segment and a J gene segment. Rearrangements were classified as productive when the CDR3 lacked stop codons and remained in frame with V and J, and all other rearrangements were classified as non-productive. CDR3 was defined by IMGT convention, running from the second conserved V-encoded cysteine to the conserved J-encoded phenylalanine. Sequences without an unambiguous match to a single V gene segment were excluded from the earlier analysis of almost 600 of the donors. In an earlier analysis of approximately 590 of the donors, V segments were called functional above 56.7% productive rearrangements and were called segregating when the between-donor standard deviation exceeded 5%. A statistical classification framework was built for diagnosing cytomegalovirus status from the catalog of TCR beta chain sequences. In a later analysis, V and J genes were assigned by comparing TCR nucleotide sequences against IMGT/GENE-DB human TR gene sequences. A later analysis assigned CDR3 sequences and most-parsimonious VDJ recombination scenarios with the TCRdist pipeline. In a later analysis, each TCR beta chain was defined by its CDR3 amino acid sequence together with its V-gene family, and reads lacking a unique V-gene family were excluded. In a later analysis, around 600 highly shared, low-generation-probability nucleotide sequences were removed to address suspected cross-contamination and a sequencing artifact. A later analysis calculated a clonal expansion index for each public chain from normalized within-repertoire ranks of inferred template counts. In a later analysis, generation probabilities were computed with a VDJ recombination model fitted to out-of-frame rearrangements, and the resulting probabilities were checked against IGoR. In a later analysis, hypergeometric tests were used to score TCR-TCR, TCR-HLA and TCR-CMV co-occurrence, with a repertoire-size bias correction applied to TCR pairs. To estimate false discovery rates, a later analysis permuted the HLA or CMV assignments 20 times. In a later analysis, co-occurring TCRs were grouped using DBSCAN, with TCRdist sequence similarity added in when clustering inside HLA-allele-positive subsets. Repertoires with fewer than 30,000 or more than 120,000 public chains, plus five repertoires with anomalous nucleotide sharing, were excluded from co-occurrence clustering. In its TCRdb copy, this immuneACCESS table keeps in-frame sequences only and misses some clones. Where compared with another copy, unresolved V genes explain less than half of these, and the others have no known cause. The DNA was the basis for D and trimming; V, J and clone size are from that table. This sample comprises 95,000 to 150,000 clones, roughly 69% of them detected only once. The ten largest make up 8% to 8.5% of the sample.

The cohort comprised around 700 healthy bone marrow donors. All cohort members were sampled while nominally healthy, although unrecorded immune exposures were likely present. The donor tested CMV seropositive, placing the donor among the 289 seropositive members of the cohort. A peripheral blood sample was collected from each donor, and TCR beta sequencing was performed on peripheral blood mononuclear cells. Genomic DNA extraction from the blood cell samples was performed with the Qiagen DNeasy Blood Extraction Kit. This receptor was taken from a woman aged 40 to 50 in good health and CMV-seropositive. The chain joins TRBV11-3 to TRBJ1-1, with the D gene too uncertain to name. Sequencing was carried out using PBMCs. The CDR3 protein: CASSKSGNTEAFF. The nucleotide sequence reads TGTGCCAGCAGCAAGTCAGGGAACACTGAAGCTTTCTTT.